The subject of this entry is one T cell receptor beta chain. The antigen it recognizes is unknown. Base-call qualities are not available, and no considerably larger clone is one nucleotide away. Ficoll-Paque density gradient centrifugation was the method used to isolate PBMCs. The instrument given in TCRdb is Illumina NovaSeq 6000. TCRalpha and TCRbeta cDNA libraries were constructed by 5'RACE with constant-segment primers, with sample barcodes and unique molecular identifiers being introduced. Trizol reagent was used to extract RNA from every sample. Libraries were amplified in two PCR steps, with a second sample barcode and Illumina TruSeq adapters added in the second step. The libraries were sequenced on an Illumina NovaSeq using 2 x 150 bp paired-end reads. Concerning the study's data processing: With migec v1.2.7, reads were demultiplexed and then collapsed into UMI-guided consensus sequences. With mixcr v2.1.11, UMI consensuses were aligned to TRA and TRB V and J templates and assembled into clonotypes. Clonotypes were classified as expanded or contracted when called significant by both edgeR and NoisET, with noise models trained on biological replicates. edgeR calls used a false discovery rate-adjusted p below 0.01 and a log2 fold-change threshold of 1. As an exploratory analysis of dynamics, max-normalized trajectories of the 1000 most abundant clonotypes were examined with PCA combined with hierarchical clustering. Separately sequenced CD4+ and CD8+ repertoires were used to assign a CD4 or CD8 phenotype to each responding clone. The public reads were reprocessed in TCRdb via fastp at Q25 and MiXCR, keeping in-frame beta chains. Here each entry gathers all rows of one CDR3 protein and keeps the most common genes and DNA. Here the V and J calls rest on TCRdb's processing, not on the authors' analysis. A total of around 410,000 distinct CDR3 sequences appear in this sample, under 25% of them only once. In total, the top ten clones hold over 10% of the sample.

This sample is drawn from a study of T-cell memory formation after mild COVID-19 (dated by TCRdb to the early 2020s). At the level of the whole study: TCR sequence clusters from the two donors were found to be largely donor specific. In a couple of donors, T-cell clones that expanded and contracted after mild COVID-19 were tracked by sequencing TCRalpha and TCRbeta repertoires over time. Two young, previously healthy adult volunteers, one female and one male, were included in the cohort.

The paper's findings and limits, for the study overall: From day 15 to 85, contracting clones showed balanced CD4/CD8 phenotypes, whereas a second wave of clones that expanded from day 15 to 37 leaned towards CD4+. The study covered only a couple of mild cases, and larger cohorts including severe cases with pre-infection samples were considered necessary. Whether the second-wave clones peaking on day 37 were SARS-CoV-2 specific was not confirmed. The detection of some responding clones in pre-infection memory suggests that pre-existing cross-reactive memory T cells joined the SARS-CoV-2 response. Contracting CD4+ clones were found mainly in CM and EM memory subsets, while CD8+ clones were enriched in EMRA.

This sequence originates from an adult woman who had mild COVID-19 (a few samples of this study predate the infection). The sample titles of this study are shuffled in the database, so cell type and time point are left out; the donor was told from shared clones. Specimen: PBMCs or a T cell subset sorted from them (not recorded which).

The CDR3 loop reads CASPRKSEAFF. The DNA sequence is as follows: TGTGCCAGCCCGAGGAAGTCTGAAGCTTTCTTT. The sequence joins TRBV25-1 to TRBJ1-1; the D gene lacks a confident call. V drops 8 bases and J drops 6 bases, leaving 10 bases in between. From the germline V gene, CDR1 is MGHDK and CDR2 is SYGVNS. From the cysteine through the phenylalanine, the CDR3 covers 11 amino acids. The sequence is cut down to CDR3 DNA, 33 bases in frame from base 1.